The 22 T cell receptor beta chains presented below share a single source sample, sequenced in a study of cytomegalovirus exposure and HLA in healthy donors. Use of 60 Vbeta and 13 Jbeta primers characterized the PCR. Generated by immunoSEQ multiplex PCR, the TCRdb table keeps only in-frame clones and is missing some. The repertoire holds just under 150,000 clones, with roughly 80% as singletons. The sample comprised PBMCs. The source is a woman aged 25 to 39 in good health and CMV-seronegative.

The J gene is TRBJ2-2, the V gene TRBV5-1; D ambiguous. CDR1 is SGHRS, CDR2 YFSETQ, per germline. Trimming cost V 0 bases and J 0 bases, with 3 bases left between them. This CDR3 spans 14 amino acids. Written as DNA, the CDR3 is TGCGCCAGCAGCTTGGACACGAACACCGGGGAGCTGTTTTTT. This sequence encodes CASSLDTNTGELFF.

As concerns this clone: Other DNA sequences in this specimen translate into the identical CDR3. The chain joins TRBV7-2 to TRBJ1-2, with 7 bases that match TRBD1. V lost 5 bases, J lost 2 bases, and 2 bases stayed unmatched. Germline loops: CDR1 SGHTA, CDR2 FQGNSA. CDR3 length: 13 residues. The CDR3 loop is CASSLQGNYGYTF. CDR3 bases: TGTGCCAGCAGCCTACAGGGGAACTATGGCTACACCTTC. Looking up the rest from reference TRBV7-2 and TRBJ1-2 gives the full variable domain: GAGVSQSPSNKVTEKGKDVELRCDPISGHTALYWYRQSLGQGLEFLIYFQGNSAPDKSGLPSDRFSAERTGGSVSTLTIQRTQQEDSAVYLCASSLQGNYGYTFGSGTRLTVV.

V is TRBV27 and J is TRBJ2-5; 8 positions agree with TRBD1. The tail of the sequence fits TRBJ2-7 better, so the J call may be wrong. The germline V gene encodes CDR1 MNHEY and CDR2 SMNVEV (reference sequence). This CDR3 has 15 amino acids. CDR3 DNA: TGTGCCAGCAGTTCCACCGGGACAGGCCCGGGCGAGCAGTACTTC. Encoded protein: CASSSTGTGPGEQYF.

This clone was detected only a few times. The chain couples TRBV6-4 to TRBJ2-5, with D possibly being TRBD2 (6 bases). Trimming took 2 bases from V and 0 from J, leaving 10 bases between them. There are 15 residues in the CDR3. In germline, CDR1 is MRHNA, CDR2 SNTAGT. This CDR3 reads CASSDREVNQETQYF. For the CDR3, the DNA is TGTGCCAGCAGTGACAGGGAGGTTAACCAAGAGACCCAGTACTTC.

This clone has only a few counts. The chain is built from TRBV2 and TRBJ1-5, with D maybe TRBD1 (5 bases). Germline CDR1 is SNHLY and CDR2 is FYNNEI. V shed 4 bases and J shed 7 bases, with 11 bases lying between them. This CDR3 contains 13 residues. CDR3 amino acids: CASSGREGQPQHF. DNA of the CDR3: TGTGCCAGCAGTGGCAGGGAGGGACAGCCCCAGCATTTT.

The J gene is TRBJ2-7, the V gene TRBV5-4; D not certain. This CDR3 comprises 15 residues. V shed 0 bases and J shed 1 base, with 11 bases lying between them. Germline V gene lookup returns CDR1 SGHNT and CDR2 YYREEE (reference sequence). DNA for the CDR3: TGTGCCAGCAGCTTGGACCGTGTCCAGTCCTACGAGCAGTACTTC. Residues: CASSLDRVQSYEQYF.

The chain is built from TRBV27 and TRBJ2-2, with D tentatively TRBD1 (6 bases). The CDR3 spans 15 residues. V lost 4 bases and J 1 base, leaving 10 bases between the germline ends. CDR1 MNHEY and CDR2 SMNVEV come from the germline V gene (reference sequence). The CDR3 bases are TGTGCCAGCAGTTCCCGACAGGAGAACACCGGGGAGCTGTTTTTT. It encodes CASSSRQENTGELFF.

This chain uses TRBV19 with TRBJ2-7; TRBD1 is a possible D gene (6 bases). Germline V lookup: CDR1 LNHDA, CDR2 SQIVND (reference sequence). This CDR3 is built from 15 residues. V gave up 1 base and J gave up 3 bases, with 13 bases separating them. The CDR3 region is CASSIGPTGRYEQYF. The CDR3 nucleotides are TGTGCCAGTAGTATAGGACCGACAGGACGCTACGAGCAGTACTTC.

The CDR3 bases are TGCGCCAGCAGCTTGGCCTATGGCAGGAGCACAGATACGCAGTATTTT. It yields the protein CASSLAYGRSTDTQYF. The V gene is TRBV5-1, the J gene TRBJ2-3; D is undetermined. This CDR3 has 16 amino acids. Trimming left V 0 bases short and J 0 bases short, with 11 bases between. Germline V gene data show CDR1 as SGHRS and CDR2 as YFSETQ. The whole variable domain, remainder taken from reference TRBV5-1 and TRBJ2-3, is KAGVTQTPRYLIKTRGQQVTLSCSPISGHRSVSWYQQTPGQGLQFLFEYFSETQRNKGNFPGRFSGRQFSNSRSEMNVSTLELGDSALYLCASSLAYGRSTDTQYFGPGTRLTVL.

The chain links TRBV9 to TRBJ2-1; 8 nucleotides align to TRBD2. Trimming at V came to 3 bases and at J to 0 bases, leaving 5 bases not matched to a gene. CDR1 is SGDLS and CDR2 is YYNGEE in the germline V gene. This CDR3 is 16 amino acids long. The CDR3 DNA is TGTGCCAGCAGCGCAGCCGGGACTAGCTCCTACAATGAGCAGTTCTTC. Encoded protein: CASSAAGTSSYNEQFF.

This rearrangement joins TRBV18 to TRBJ1-1; weak D call: TRBD1 (6 bases). The CDR3 has 14 amino acids. Trimming removed 1 base from V and 2 bases from J, with 8 bases in between. Per the germline V gene, CDR1 is KGHSH and CDR2 is LQKENI. The CDR3 DNA sequence: TGTGCCAGCTCACCACAACAGGGAAACACTGAAGCTTTCTTT. Encoded protein: CASSPQQGNTEAFF.

The V and J genes are TRBV7-6 and TRBJ1-2; TRBD1 aligns across 8 bases. CDR1 is SGHVS and CDR2 is FNYEAQ in the germline V gene. After removal of 3 bases from V and 1 base from J, the junction contained 1 base not matched to a gene. The CDR3 covers 14 residues. CDR3 loop: CASSLGQDNYGYTF. The CDR3 DNA reads TGTGCCAGCAGCTTGGGACAGGATAACTATGGCTACACCTTC.

The rearrangement joins TRBV2 to TRBJ2-7, with a weak D call TRBD2 (6 bases). CDR1 and CDR2 (germline): SNHLY, FYNNEI. The CDR3 has 13 amino acids. V lost 6 bases to trimming and J lost 2 bases, with 11 bases between them. Here the CDR3 DNA reads TGTGCCAGCAGGTCTTGGAGGGCCTACGAGCAGTACTTC. It is translated as CASRSWRAYEQYF.

The chain recombines TRBV2 with TRBJ1-5, with D tentatively TRBD1 (5 bases). Trimming took 6 bases from V and 4 from J, leaving 13 bases between them. The germline gives CDR1 SNHLY, CDR2 FYNNEI. This CDR3 has 14 amino acids. The DNA of the CDR3 is TGTGCCAGCAGAAAAGCAGGGTCAAATCAGCCCCAGCATTTT. It translates to CASRKAGSNQPQHF.

The chain recombines TRBV2 with TRBJ1-6; D uncertain. The CDR3 length is 13 residues. Germline values: CDR1 SNHLY, CDR2 FYNNEI. V lost 8 bases to trimming and J lost 8 bases, with 13 bases between them. The DNA of the CDR3 is TGTGCCAGCCTCGCAGTTTTTGATTCACCCCTCCACTTT. Translated, it gives CASLAVFDSPLHF.

The chain has TRBV20-1 and TRBJ1-1, with 8 bases that match TRBD1. CDR1 and CDR2 from the germline V gene are DFQATT and SNEGSKA (reference sequence). The CDR3 contains 10 residues. The trim removed 6 bases at V and 8 bases at J, leaving 2 bases unmatched. For the CDR3, the DNA is TGCAGTGCCCGACAGGGGGAAGCTTTCTTT. This translates into CSARQGEAFF.

The gene calls are TRBV6-1 and TRBJ1-6, with D possibly matching TRBD1 (5 bases). The CDR3 is made up of 13 amino acids. The V end was cut by 3 bases, the J end by 7 bases, with 7 bases between. Germline loops: CDR1 MNHNS, CDR2 SASEGT. This CDR3 is CASSDQGNSPLHF. In DNA, the CDR3 is TGTGCCAGCAGTGATCAGGGAAATTCACCCCTCCACTTT.

This chain connects TRBV7-9 to TRBJ2-5; 8 positions agree with TRBD2. Losses at the gene ends were 4 bases for V and 6 bases for J; bases not matched to a gene: 7. The germline V gene encodes CDR1 SEHNR and CDR2 FQNEAQ (reference sequence). This CDR3 is built from 14 residues. CDR3 sequence reads: CASSSPAGVKTQYF. CDR3 sequence (DNA): TGTGCCAGCAGCTCTCCAGCGGGAGTAAAGACCCAGTACTTC.

The chain carries TRBV30 and TRBJ2-5; D remains unclear. Germline V gene lookup returns CDR1 GTSNPN and CDR2 SVGIG (reference sequence). V lost 3 bases and J 5 bases, leaving 10 bases between the germline ends. The CDR3 has 12 amino acids. CDR3 in DNA: TGTGCCTGGAGGGGCGCATCGGAGACCCAGTACTTC. Translation gives CAWRGASETQYF.

The chain joins TRBV18 to TRBJ1-6; D unclear. Germline CDR1 reads KGHSH; CDR2 reads LQKENI. Trimming pared 3 bases from V and 10 bases from J, leaving 13 bases between. The CDR3 is 14 residues long. The DNA of the CDR3 is TGTGCCAGCTCACCGCGGCGAAATGACTCACCCCTCCACTTT. As protein: CASSPRRNDSPLHF.

The V gene is TRBV5-1, the J gene TRBJ1-6; a possible D gene is TRBD1 (6 bases). Germline-derived CDR1 and CDR2 are SGHRS and YFSETQ. V lost 0 bases and J lost 6, with 13 bases in between. There are 16 residues in the CDR3. The CDR3: CASSLEAGARNSPLHF. CDR3 DNA sequence: TGCGCCAGCAGCTTGGAAGCGGGGGCTCGTAATTCACCCCTCCACTTT. Combining the CDR3 with reference TRBV5-1 and TRBJ1-6 gives the whole variable domain KAGVTQTPRYLIKTRGQQVTLSCSPISGHRSVSWYQQTPGQGLQFLFEYFSETQRNKGNFPGRFSGRQFSNSRSEMNVSTLELGDSALYLCASSLEAGARNSPLHFGNGTRLTVT.

Here the CDR3 reads CAWSMGLAGEQDEQFF. In DNA form, the CDR3 reads TGTGCCTGGAGCATGGGACTAGCGGGAGAACAGGATGAGCAGTTCTTC. The V and J genes are TRBV30 and TRBJ2-1, with 14 bases aligning to TRBD2. Per the germline V gene, CDR1 is GTSNPN and CDR2 is SVGIG (reference sequence). The V gene end was trimmed by 3 bases and the J gene end by 8 bases; junction bases not matched to a gene: 9. The CDR3 consists of 16 residues.